A selection of T cell receptor beta chains follows, all from one sample in a study of T cells of healthy individuals. A single record per CDR3 protein comes from TCRdb applying MiXCR to the 5' RACE reads. The sample yields around 79,000 distinct CDR3 sequences, about 4.8% seen once. These receptors were taken from a female donor in good health. Each CDR3 is given with its conserved first and last residue. D genes are given only for firm matches. Size tells how often a clone was seen (once, few, many) or the class of an expanded clone, and some rows leave it out.

V: TRBV6-5
size: many
D: -
J: TRBJ2-5
CDR3: CASTNDNRETQYF
DNA: TGTGCCAGCACCAACGACAACCGAGAGACCCAGTACTTC

V: TRBV7-9
size: many
D: TRBD2
J: TRBJ2-1
CDR3: CASSLEPRGNEQFF
DNA: TGTGCCAGCAGCTTAGAACCGCGGGGGAATGAGCAGTTCTTC

V: TRBV7-9
size: many
D: -
J: TRBJ1-1
CDR3: CASSQHRLMNTEAFF
DNA: TGTGCCAGCAGCCAACACAGGCTTATGAACACTGAAGCTTTCTTT

V: TRBV5-1
size: many
D: TRBD2
J: TRBJ2-3
CDR3: CASSLLAARTDTQYF
DNA: TGCGCCAGCAGCCTACTAGCGGCGAGGACAGATACGCAGTATTTT

V: TRBV15
size: medium-sized
D: -
J: TRBJ2-3
CDR3: CATSREYTSTDTQYF
DNA: TGTGCCACCAGCAGAGAATACACTAGCACAGATACGCAGTATTTT

V: TRBV7-9
size: few
D: -
J: TRBJ1-1
CDR3: CASTILEGPKIGTEAFF
DNA: TGTGCCAGCACCATCCTGGAGGGGCCGAAAATTGGGACTGAAGCTTTCTTT

V: TRBV29-1
size: many
D: TRBD1
J: TRBJ2-1
CDR3: CSHRSGANRGIRNEQFF
DNA: TGCAGCCACAGGTCTGGGGCAAACAGGGGAATCCGCAATGAGCAGTTCTTC

V: TRBV5-1
size: few
D: -
J: TRBJ1-1
CDR3: CASSFEQGTPSTEAFF
DNA: TGCGCCAGCAGCTTCGAGCAGGGGACCCCGAGCACTGAAGCTTTCTTT

V: TRBV11-2
size: many
D: TRBD1
J: TRBJ2-7
CDR3: CASSSIRDRGRAHEQYF
DNA: TGTGCCAGCAGCTCCATCCGGGACAGGGGGCGCGCCCACGAGCAGTACTTC

V: TRBV4-3
size: few
D: TRBD2
J: TRBJ2-5
CDR3: CASSQDNGLAGLETQYF
DNA: TGCGCCAGCAGCCAAGATAACGGGCTAGCGGGACTCGAGACCCAGTACTTC

V: TRBV6-5
size: few
D: TRBD2
J: TRBJ2-3
CDR3: CASSSISGRALDTQYF
DNA: TGTGCCAGCAGTTCAATAAGCGGGAGGGCCTTGGATACGCAGTATTTT

V: TRBV2
size: many
D: -
J: TRBJ2-4
CDR3: CASGLTDVKNIQYF
DNA: TGTGCCAGCGGACTCACGGACGTCAAAAACATTCAGTACTTC

V: TRBV6-5
size: many
D: TRBD1
J: TRBJ2-3
CDR3: CASSYSFAGQGSDTQYF
DNA: TGTGCCAGCAGTTACTCTTTCGCCGGACAGGGATCAGATACGCAGTATTTT

V: TRBV7-6
size: -
D: TRBD2
J: TRBJ2-1
CDR3: CASSFLAGNNEQFF
DNA: TGTGCCAGCAGCTTCCTAGCGGGCAACAATGAGCAGTTCTTC

V: TRBV6-1
size: many
D: -
J: TRBJ1-2
CDR3: CASSESRIANYGYTF
DNA: TGTGCCAGCAGTGAGAGCCGGATAGCTAACTATGGCTACACCTTC

V: TRBV5-1
size: many
D: TRBD2
J: TRBJ2-3
CDR3: CASSLASGSTDTQYF
DNA: TGCGCCAGCAGCTTGGCTAGCGGGAGCACAGATACGCAGTATTTT

V: TRBV6-2/TRBV6-3
size: few
D: -
J: TRBJ2-1
CDR3: CASSYLGNEQFF
DNA: TGTGCCAGCAGTTACCTTGGCAATGAGCAGTTCTTC

V: TRBV5-1
size: few
D: -
J: TRBJ2-1
CDR3: CASSLEGNEQFF
DNA: TGCGCCAGCAGCTTAGAGGGTAATGAGCAGTTCTTC

V: TRBV7-9
size: many
D: -
J: TRBJ2-5
CDR3: CASMGRQETQYF
DNA: TGTGCCAGCATGGGTCGGCAAGAGACCCAGTACTTC

V: TRBV28
size: many
D: TRBD1
J: TRBJ1-1
CDR3: CASSRFAGTGGTEAFF
DNA: TGTGCCAGCAGCAGATTCGCCGGGACAGGGGGCACTGAAGCTTTCTTT

V: TRBV30
size: few
D: -
J: TRBJ1-1
CDR3: CAWSVTNTEAFF
DNA: TGTGCCTGGAGTGTAACGAACACTGAAGCTTTCTTT

V: TRBV27
size: -
D: -
J: TRBJ1-5
CDR3: CASSLGRAAQPQHF
DNA: TGTGCCAGCAGTTTAGGCAGGGCTGCGCAGCCCCAGCATTTT

V: TRBV7-9
size: few
D: -
J: TRBJ1-5
CDR3: CASSLATGLYSNQPQHF
DNA: TGTGCCAGCAGCTTAGCGACGGGACTTTATAGCAATCAGCCCCAGCATTTT

V: TRBV12-3/TRBV12-4
size: many
D: TRBD1
J: TRBJ2-2
CDR3: CASSFRQGVGGELFF
DNA: TGTGCCAGCAGTTTCAGACAGGGAGTCGGCGGGGAGCTGTTTTTT

V: TRBV7-2
size: many
D: -
J: TRBJ1-6
CDR3: CASSLLSGGSYNSPLHF
DNA: TGTGCCAGCAGCCTCCTTTCGGGGGGGTCCTATAATTCACCCCTCCACTTT

V: TRBV11-2
size: many
D: -
J: TRBJ2-7
CDR3: CASSLDHGLDEQYF
DNA: TGTGCCAGCAGCTTAGATCACGGATTGGACGAGCAGTACTTC

V: TRBV28
size: many
D: -
J: TRBJ2-5
CDR3: CASSLYSQETQYF
DNA: TGTGCCAGCAGTTTATACTCCCAAGAGACCCAGTACTTC

V: TRBV3-1
size: -
D: TRBD1
J: TRBJ2-1
CDR3: CASSPGQVWLHEQFF
DNA: TGTGCCAGCAGCCCAGGACAGGTGTGGTTGCATGAGCAGTTCTTC

V: TRBV12-3/TRBV12-4
size: few
D: -
J: TRBJ1-5
CDR3: CASSGPNQPQHF
DNA: TGTGCCAGCAGTGGGCCTAATCAGCCCCAGCATTTT

V: TRBV7-2
size: many
D: TRBD2
J: TRBJ2-3
CDR3: CASSLSGSFQGDTQYF
DNA: TGTGCCAGCAGCTTAAGCGGGAGTTTTCAGGGAGATACGCAGTATTTT

V: TRBV9
size: many
D: -
J: TRBJ2-2
CDR3: CASSYHRFMNTGELFF
DNA: TGTGCCAGCAGCTATCACAGGTTTATGAACACCGGGGAGCTGTTTTTT

V: TRBV12-3/TRBV12-4
size: few
D: TRBD2
J: TRBJ2-7
CDR3: CASSLALPYSGRAGVYEQYF
DNA: TGTGCCAGCAGTTTAGCGCTCCCCTATAGCGGGAGGGCCGGGGTTTACGAGCAGTACTTC

V: TRBV9
size: -
D: TRBD1
J: TRBJ1-2
CDR3: CASRGGDGYTF
DNA: TGTGCCAGCAGAGGGGGCGATGGCTACACCTTC

V: TRBV7-2
size: many
D: TRBD2
J: TRBJ2-5
CDR3: CASSFLAGVRGETQYF
DNA: TGTGCCAGCAGCTTCCTAGCGGGAGTGAGGGGTGAGACCCAGTACTTC

V: TRBV7-3
size: -
D: -
J: TRBJ1-1
CDR3: CASSQGSNTEAFF
DNA: TGTGCCAGCAGCCAGGGTTCGAACACTGAAGCTTTCTTT

V: TRBV27
size: -
D: -
J: TRBJ1-6
CDR3: CASSLAPPGSPLHF
DNA: TGTGCCAGCAGTTTAGCCCCTCCGGGCTCACCCCTCCACTTT

V: TRBV4-3
size: many
D: -
J: TRBJ2-3
CDR3: CASSQTAADTQYF
DNA: TGCGCCAGCAGCCAGACCGCGGCAGATACGCAGTATTTT

V: TRBV5-1
size: many
D: -
J: TRBJ2-3
CDR3: CASSWLGGDTDTQYF
DNA: TGCGCCAGCAGCTGGCTGGGAGGAGACACAGATACGCAGTATTTT

V: TRBV7-2
size: -
D: -
J: TRBJ2-5
CDR3: CASSFFPGETQYF
DNA: TGTGCCAGCAGCTTCTTTCCGGGAGAGACCCAGTACTTC

V: TRBV28
size: few
D: -
J: TRBJ1-2
CDR3: CASRRGDNSNYGYTF
DNA: TGTGCCAGCAGGCGTGGGGACAACTCTAACTATGGCTACACCTTC

V: TRBV7-2
size: -
D: -
J: TRBJ2-1
CDR3: CASSQGGGRVLNEQFF
DNA: TGTGCCAGCAGCCAAGGGGGCGGGAGAGTTTTAAATGAGCAGTTCTTC

V: TRBV7-8
size: many
D: TRBD2
J: TRBJ2-1
CDR3: CASSLSGLAGGSYNEQFF
DNA: TGTGCCAGCAGCTTATCTGGACTAGCGGGAGGATCCTACAATGAGCAGTTCTTC

V: TRBV10-3
size: many
D: TRBD2
J: TRBJ2-1
CDR3: CAISTSGTYNEQFF
DNA: TGTGCCATCAGTACTAGCGGGACCTACAATGAGCAGTTCTTC

V: TRBV28
size: -
D: TRBD2
J: TRBJ2-3
CDR3: CASTLAGGGTDTQYF
DNA: TGTGCCAGCACTTTAGCGGGAGGAGGTACAGATACGCAGTATTTT

V: TRBV28
size: many
D: TRBD1
J: TRBJ2-1
CDR3: CASKKTGTGGIEQFF
DNA: TGTGCCAGTAAAAAAACCGGGACAGGGGGCATTGAGCAGTTCTTC

V: TRBV4-2
size: many
D: TRBD2
J: TRBJ2-1
CDR3: CASSLDSGGNEQFF
DNA: TGTGCCAGCAGCCTTGATAGCGGGGGGAATGAGCAGTTCTTC

V: TRBV6-6
size: many
D: TRBD2
J: TRBJ2-1
CDR3: CASSYSLAGVYNEQFF
DNA: TGTGCCAGCAGTTACTCCCTAGCGGGAGTCTACAATGAGCAGTTCTTC

V: TRBV6-5
size: many
D: TRBD2
J: TRBJ2-1
CDR3: CASSYRGTSGRYNEQFF
DNA: TGTGCCAGCAGTTACCGCGGGACTAGCGGGCGGTACAATGAGCAGTTCTTC

V: TRBV6-6
size: many
D: TRBD1
J: TRBJ2-1
CDR3: CASSYPIRAGQAENEQFF
DNA: TGTGCCAGCAGTTACCCTATCCGTGCAGGACAGGCCGAGAATGAGCAGTTCTTC